This T cell receptor beta chain was recovered during a study of T cell responses to AZD1222 COVID-19 vaccine. Comments on this clone: The antigen is undetermined.

Study conclusions and caveats: Clonal diversity was possibly underestimated, and the donors were mostly white British, with more females. Rises in breadth and depth of Spike-specific TCRs came after two AZD1222 doses.

V lost 8 bases to trimming and J lost 4 bases, with 17 bases between them. The CDR3 is made up of 14 amino acids. Per germline, CDR1 LNHDA and CDR2 SQIVND (reference sequence). This table comes from immunoSEQ multiplex PCR, and its TCRdb copy is limited to in-frame clones, with some not included. The sample lists about 120,000 clones, about 85% occurring once. Specimen: peripheral blood, collected 28 days after the second AZD1222 dose. The sequence derives from an adult who received the AZD1222 COVID-19 vaccine. The rearrangement joins TRBV19 to TRBJ1-1, with D tentatively TRBD1 (5 bases). The chain's CDR3 is CASGLGGSRTEAFF. CDR3 DNA sequence: TGTGCCAGTGGGCTGGGGGGTTCCCGCACTGAAGCTTTCTTT. The full variable domain, rest sourced from reference TRBV19 and TRBJ1-1, is DGGITQSPKYLFRKEGQNVTLSCEQNLNHDAMYWYRQDPGQGLRLIYYSQIVNDFQKGDIAEGYSVSREKKESFPLTVTSAQKNPTAFYLCASGLGGSRTEAFFGQGTRLTVV.